Listed below are T cell receptor beta chains from one sample, sequenced in a study of blood T cell repertoires in COVID-19. Profiling relied on immunoSEQ multiplex PCR, and the TCRdb table lists in-frame clones only, not all of them. The sample records just over 90,000 clones, about 86% being singletons. Material: peripheral blood. The receptors were sampled from a woman older than 75 with acute or convalescent COVID-19. The CDR3 runs from the conserved cysteine through the conserved F or W. D genes are given only for firm matches. Only part of the rows carry a size: once, few, many, or a class if the clone is expanded.

v_gene,abundance,d_gene,j_gene,len,CDR3nt,CDR3aa
TRBV7-9,NA,TRBD2,TRBJ2-5,16,TGTGCCAGCAGCTTAGCCCAGCGGGGGGGTCAAGAGACCCAGTACTTC,CASSLAQRGGQETQYF
TRBV3-1/TRBV3-2,NA,NA,TRBJ2-1,16,TGTGCCAGCAGCGTCCGGACTCCCAGCTCCTACAATGAGCAGTTCTTC,CASSVRTPSSYNEQFF
TRBV24-1,NA,NA,TRBJ2-3,15,TGTGCCACCAGTGATTTAGCGGCTAGCACAGATACGCAGTATTTT,CATSDLAASTDTQYF
TRBV2,NA,NA,TRBJ1-2,14,TGTGCCAGCAGTGACGGGGGGGTGTTCTATGGCTACACCTTC,CASSDGGVFYGYTF
TRBV9,NA,NA,TRBJ2-7,16,TGTGCCAGCAGCGTTAACCCGGGGGGCCGACTAGGGGAGCAGTACTTC,CASSVNPGGRLGEQYF
TRBV6-5,few,NA,TRBJ2-7,14,TGTGCCAGCAGTTACGGGGGAGGGGGCTACGAGCAGTACTTC,CASSYGGGGYEQYF
TRBV2,NA,NA,TRBJ2-1,17,TGTGCCAGCAGTGGTGGAACGGAATGGAGCTCCTACAATGAGCAGTTCTTC,CASSGGTEWSSYNEQFF
TRBV9,NA,TRBD1,TRBJ1-5,15,TGTGCCAGCAGCCCCAGGACAGGGGTGGGTCAGCCCCAGCATTTT,CASSPRTGVGQPQHF
TRBV9,NA,TRBD1,TRBJ1-1,14,TGTGCCAGCAGCGTGGCGACAGGGAAGACTGAAGCTTTCTTT,CASSVATGKTEAFF
TRBV25-1,NA,TRBD1,TRBJ1-6,16,TGTGCCAGCAGTGAAGAGAGCACAGGGGATAATTCACCCCTCCACTTT,CASSEESTGDNSPLHF
TRBV5-6,NA,TRBD2,TRBJ2-1,17,TGTGCCAGCAGCTCCCACCTGACTAGCGGATCCTACAATGAGCAGTTCTTC,CASSSHLTSGSYNEQFF
TRBV5-4,NA,NA,TRBJ2-6,8,TGTGCAGATAAACCCAGGGTTTTT,CADKPRVF
TRBV10-3,once,TRBD1,TRBJ1-5,14,TGTGCCATCAGCCCCGGACAGGGCAATCAGCCCCAGCATTTT,CAISPGQGNQPQHF
TRBV5-1,NA,NA,TRBJ2-2,16,TGCGCCAGCAGCTTCCTCGGACAGCTGAACACCGGGGAGCTGTTTTTT,CASSFLGQLNTGELFF
TRBV7-9,NA,TRBD1,TRBJ1-1,16,TGTGCCAGCAGCCCAAGTTTAGGGACAGGGGGCATGGAAGCTTTCTTT,CASSPSLGTGGMEAFF
TRBV3-1/TRBV3-2,NA,NA,TRBJ2-3,16,TGTGCCAGCAGCCTCCCGCGGGGCAGAGGCACAGATACGCAGTATTTT,CASSLPRGRGTDTQYF
TRBV11-2,once,TRBD2,TRBJ2-3,13,TGTGCCCGTAGCGGGGGGTACACAGATACGCAGTATTTT,CARSGGYTDTQYF
TRBV18,NA,NA,TRBJ2-3,15,TGTGCCAGCTCACCACCTCGAACTAGCACAGATACGCAGTATTTT,CASSPPRTSTDTQYF
TRBV29-1,NA,TRBD1,TRBJ2-7,13,TGCAGCGTGGGGAGGGACAGGGGGTACGAGCAGTACTTC,CSVGRDRGYEQYF
TRBV11-2,few,NA,TRBJ1-2,13,TGTGCCAGCAGTCGAGGGTTAAGCTATGGCTACACCTTC,CASSRGLSYGYTF
TRBV7-8,NA,NA,TRBJ1-5,14,TGTGCCAGCAGCTTCAGCGACAGCAATCAGCCCCAGCATTTT,CASSFSDSNQPQHF
TRBV5-6,once,NA,TRBJ2-1,15,TGTGCCAGCAGCAATGGCCTCAGCTCCTACAATGAGCAGTTCTTC,CASSNGLSSYNEQFF
TRBV30,NA,TRBD1,TRBJ2-2,16,TGTGCCTGGAGCCCCGCGGGACAGGGAAACACCGGGGAGCTGTTTTTT,CAWSPAGQGNTGELFF
TRBV6-2/TRBV6-3,NA,NA,TRBJ1-5,16,TGTGCCAGCAGTTACGGCCAGGGCCTTAGCAATCAGCCCCAGCATTTT,CASSYGQGLSNQPQHF
TRBV19,NA,NA,TRBJ1-5,16,TGTGCCAGTATTAGTGACAGTCGGGTTACCAATCAGCCCCAGCATTTT,CASISDSRVTNQPQHF
TRBV5-4,NA,NA,TRBJ1-2,15,TGTGCCAGCAGCTCAATGGAGGGGAGCGGCTATGGCTACACCTTC,CASSSMEGSGYGYTF
TRBV6-5,NA,NA,TRBJ1-6,13,TGTGCCGCTCGGAGCTCCTATAATTCACCCCTCCACTTT,CAARSSYNSPLHF
TRBV30,NA,NA,TRBJ1-2,15,TGTGCCTGGAGTCCCCGACAGGTTCGGTACTATGGCTACACCTTC,CAWSPRQVRYYGYTF
TRBV12-5,once,TRBD1,TRBJ1-2,14,TGTGCTAGTGGTTCCTTGACAGGGAATTATGGCTACACCTTC,CASGSLTGNYGYTF
TRBV6-2/TRBV6-3,once,NA,TRBJ2-7,13,TGTGCCAGCAGCAGGGAGTCCCCCTACGAGCAGTACTTC,CASSRESPYEQYF
TRBV19,NA,TRBD1,TRBJ1-4,16,TGTGCCAGTAGTGAAGACCGGGACAGAGATAATGAAAAACTGTTTTTT,CASSEDRDRDNEKLFF
TRBV5-6,NA,NA,TRBJ1-2,14,TGTGCCAGCAGCCCGGGAGGAGGGGGATATGGCTACACCTTC,CASSPGGGGYGYTF
TRBV18,NA,NA,TRBJ2-7,15,TGTGCCAGCTCACCACCTAACAGGATGTCCTACGAGCAGTACTTC,CASSPPNRMSYEQYF
TRBV28,once,TRBD1,TRBJ1-4,15,TGTGCCAGCAGTTCCCTGGACAGGGTAAATGAAAAACTGTTTTTT,CASSSLDRVNEKLFF
TRBV5-6,NA,TRBD1,TRBJ1-2,15,TGTGCCAGCAGCTCCCTTTGGGACAGGTTCTATGGCTACACCTTC,CASSSLWDRFYGYTF
TRBV18,NA,TRBD1,TRBJ2-7,15,TGTGCCAGCAGGGATGGGACAGGGGATACCTACGAGCAGTACTTC,CASRDGTGDTYEQYF